What follows are 4 T cell receptor beta chains derived from one specimen sequenced in a study of cytomegalovirus exposure and HLA in healthy donors. Both 60 Vbeta primers and 13 Jbeta primers went into the PCR. Assay used: immunoSEQ multiplex PCR; TCRdb lists only in-frame clones, some missing. The table shows 90,000 to 150,000 clones, with around 79% occurring only once. The sample was PBMCs. The receptors stem from a woman under 40 in good health and CMV-seropositive.

V gene TRBV11-2 combines with J gene TRBJ1-5, with D maybe TRBD1 (5 bases). CDR1 and CDR2 (germline): SGHAT, FQNNGV. V dropped 0 bases and J dropped 9 bases, with 15 bases sitting between them. There are 15 residues in the CDR3. The CDR3 sequence: CASSLDAVPGGPQHF. The CDR3 coding sequence is TGTGCCAGCAGCTTAGATGCCGTGCCGGGGGGGCCCCAGCATTTT.

The J gene is TRBJ2-7, the V gene TRBV4-1; 7 bases are shared with TRBD2. The CDR3 runs 13 residues. V trimming: 3 bases; J trimming: 7 bases; junction bases outside the gene matches: 6. Germline CDR1 reads MGHRA; CDR2 reads YSYEKL. This CDR3 is CASSHREDREQYF. The CDR3 region has the DNA TGCGCCAGCAGCCACCGGGAGGATCGTGAGCAGTACTTC.

This clone came up a few times. The chain is built from TRBV4-1 and TRBJ1-5, with D uncertain. V lost 1 base and J lost 3, with 13 bases in between. From germline, CDR1 is MGHRA and CDR2 YSYEKL. CDR3 length: 16 amino acids. The CDR3: CASSQGGTSFNQPQHF. In DNA, the CDR3 is TGCGCCAGCAGCCAAGGCGGCACCTCATTCAATCAGCCCCAGCATTTT.

Only a few counts were recorded for this clone. V and J are TRBV21-1 and TRBJ2-7; TRBD1, the D gene given by the table, was not confirmed from the DNA. TRBV21-1 is termed a pseudogene. The CDR3 is 16 amino acids. CDR3 protein: CASSEPSGQRNYEQYF. The CDR3 bases are TGTGCCAGCAGCGAACCGTCGGGACAGAGAAACTACGAGCAGTACTTC.